This T cell receptor beta chain was obtained from a study of CD8 T cells in ankylosing spondylitis (dated by TCRdb to the late 2010s). Study-wide context: To find TCR variants linked to disease, the study profiled T cell receptor beta repertoires in ankylosing spondylitis patients and healthy donors. The whole study cohort included 85 to 120 healthy donors and some 27 ankylosing spondylitis patients. Peripheral blood was sampled, and synovial fluid was also collected from ankylosing spondylitis patients. Here is what the overall study found, with its caveats: The disease-linked clones had a CD8+ phenotype and were found at relatively low frequencies in peripheral blood. The disease-linked clones were reported as significantly enriched in matched synovial fluid samples from ankylosing spondylitis patients. Some motif variants were previously reported in synovial fluid and blood of reactive arthritis patients, suggesting common disease-initiation mechanisms. Blood from ankylosing spondylitis patients appeared to be characterized by a TCR beta motif made up of several highly homologous amino acid variants.

CDR1 and CDR2 are read off the germline V gene as SGHRS and YFSETQ. Taken from cysteine to phenylalanine, the CDR3 has 14 residues. The CDR3 DNA has 42 bases and is translated from base 1. V was cut back by 0 bases and J by 3 bases, leaving a gap of 8 bases between them. This clonotype was found many times. Its binding antigen is unknown. No much larger clone exists at a distance of one base, and base qualities are not known. The sequencer was an Illumina HiSeq 2500. Quantitative 5'-RACE with molecular barcodes was used to prepare TCR beta libraries. As for how the authors treated the data: Disease-linked TCR variants were identified with a new computational method built on a probabilistic model of VDJ rearrangement. TCRdb reanalyzed the raw reads on its own, using fastp at Q25 for trimming and MiXCR for clone calling, and kept in-frame beta chains. Here each entry gathers all rows of one CDR3 protein and keeps the most common genes and DNA. These V and J calls rely on TCRdb rather than the paper's analysis. The sample table lists more than 250,000 distinct CDR3 sequences, about 9.9% of them with a count of one. Around 10% of the sample rests with the top ten.

The sequence joins TRBV5-1 to TRBJ2-3; TRBD2 could be the D gene, as 6 bases match. This sequence originates from a female donor with ankylosing spondylitis or in good health (not recorded which). Input material: blood, either unsorted or a sorted T cell fraction (not recorded which). The DNA sequence is given as TGCGCCAGCAGCTTGGAGGAGGGAACAGATACGCAGTATTTT. The translation is CASSLEEGTDTQYF.